The T cell receptor (beta chain) under discussion was sequenced for a study of blood T cell repertoires in COVID-19 (dated by TCRdb to the early 2020s). Some background on the complete study: Samples from collaborators originated in the United States, Italy and Spain and spanned both the acute and convalescent phases of COVID-19. The prospective study material was composed of cDNA or gDNA derived from T cells, B-cell-depleted T cells, or PBMCs. The samples were drawn from two sources: the first 160 participants of the ongoing ImmuneRACE study, and 1,000 to 1,500 subjects contributed by 6 global collaborators. A de-identified subject ID, COVID-19 status, age in years and sex were almost always included in the sample metadata. Subjects who had been exposed to COVID-19, were actively infected with it, or had recovered from it provided the deeply sampled blood TCRbeta repertoires that made up the dataset. HLA class I and class II types, where available, came from metadata supplied by the sample provider rather than from assay-based typing. The repertoires were made available in a free public database intended to serve as a resource for research on the immune response to SARS-CoV-2.

Whole blood was collected in K2EDTA tubes by collaborating institutions according to the institutions' own protocols. For TCRbeta analysis, collaborators shipped samples as frozen whole blood, isolated PBMCs, or DNA extracted from either of those sample types. The full study reports these points: The quantity of clinical and demographic metadata differed by source and by participant and was supplied without curation.

About this clone: There is no known antigen for this receptor. No much larger clone exists at a distance of one base, and base qualities are not known.

The immunoSEQ Assay, a bias-controlled multiplex PCR, was used to amplify TCRbeta CDR3 regions from genomic DNA. For the original study's pipeline: The number of nucleated cells in each sample was estimated from the amplification of reference gene primers within the assay. To quantify the absolute abundance of each unique TCRbeta CDR3 rearrangement, sequence reads were collapsed and filtered. Productive Simpson clonality was computed per sample as the square root of Simpson's diversity index over productive rearrangements. This is the immuneACCESS table as TCRdb keeps it, with only in-frame sequences that have V and J called. A part of the clones is gone; compared with another copy, unresolved V genes explain less than half, and the rest is unexplained. Clone size and V and J calls were adopted from that table, with D and trimming inferred from the DNA. In this sample the table shows 200,000 or so clones, around nine tenths of which occur a single time. The top ten clones comprise roughly 2% of the sample.

The sequenced sample consisted of peripheral blood. This receptor was obtained from a man between 65 and 80 years old with active or convalescent COVID-19.

The CDR3 loop reads CASSLGGLAGEGYEQYF. The base sequence is TGCGCCAGCAGCTTGGGGGGACTAGCGGGAGAGGGATACGAGCAGTACTTC. Recombination linked TRBV5-1 to TRBJ2-7; 14 bases in between match TRBD2. Trimming takes 0 bases off V and 4 bases off J; junction bases not matched to a gene: 6. CDR1 SGHRS and CDR2 YFSETQ are derived from the germline V gene. Measured from the cysteine to the phenylalanine, the CDR3 is 17 residues long. Only CDR3 DNA is held: 51 bases, read in frame from base 1. The full variable domain, completed from the reference TRBV5-1 and TRBJ2-7 proteins outside the CDR3, reads KAGVTQTPRYLIKTRGQQVTLSCSPISGHRSVSWYQQTPGQGLQFLFEYFSETQRNKGNFPGRFSGRQFSNSRSEMNVSTLELGDSALYLCASSLGGLAGEGYEQYFGPGTRLTVT.